A selection of T cell receptor beta chains follows, all from one sample in a study of blood T cell repertoires in COVID-19. Profiling relied on immunoSEQ multiplex PCR, and the TCRdb table lists in-frame clones only, not all of them. The data hold about 250,000 clones, with 82% observed a single time. Specimen: peripheral blood. Source of these receptors: a woman older than 75 with active or convalescent COVID-19. Each CDR3 is given with its conserved first and last residue. The D gene is left open where the match is weak. Only part of the rows carry a size: once, few, many, or a class if the clone is expanded.

clone_size: -; v_call: TRBV5-1; cdr3_length: 12; j_call: TRBJ2-1; d_call: -; cdr3_nt: TGCGCCAGCAGCGTGACACTAGGAGAGCAGTTCTTC; cdr3_aa: CASSVTLGEQFF
clone_size: -; v_call: TRBV5-4; cdr3_length: 18; j_call: TRBJ2-3; d_call: -; cdr3_nt: TGTGCCAGCAGCCCGTCTCCTTTCTTTGGCTCCGGCACAGATACGCAGTATTTT; cdr3_aa: CASSPSPFFGSGTDTQYF
clone_size: -; v_call: TRBV10-3; cdr3_length: 14; j_call: TRBJ1-5; d_call: -; cdr3_nt: TGTGCCATCAGGAAGGCAGGGGACAATCAGCCCCAGCATTTT; cdr3_aa: CAIRKAGDNQPQHF
clone_size: -; v_call: TRBV10-1; cdr3_length: 14; j_call: TRBJ2-5; d_call: TRBD2; cdr3_nt: TGCGCCAGCAGTGCGAGCGGGACCCTAGAGACCCAGTACTTC; cdr3_aa: CASSASGTLETQYF
clone_size: -; v_call: TRBV3-1/TRBV3-2; cdr3_length: 16; j_call: TRBJ2-7; d_call: TRBD1; cdr3_nt: TGTGCCAGCAGCCCCTTGAGATTGGACAGGGATAACGAGCAGTACTTC; cdr3_aa: CASSPLRLDRDNEQYF
clone_size: -; v_call: TRBV5-1; cdr3_length: 14; j_call: TRBJ2-2; d_call: -; cdr3_nt: TGCGCCAGCAGAAAACAGGGCGACACCGGGGAGCTGTTTTTT; cdr3_aa: CASRKQGDTGELFF
clone_size: -; v_call: TRBV5-4; cdr3_length: 16; j_call: TRBJ2-3; d_call: TRBD2; cdr3_nt: TGTGCCAGCAGCTCCCAAGCGGGAGGGCCTTTAGATACGCAGTATTTT; cdr3_aa: CASSSQAGGPLDTQYF
clone_size: -; v_call: TRBV7-9; cdr3_length: 12; j_call: TRBJ1-5; d_call: -; cdr3_nt: TGTGCCAGCAGCTTCCCCGGGGGGCCCCAGCATTTT; cdr3_aa: CASSFPGGPQHF
clone_size: once; v_call: TRBV9; cdr3_length: 13; j_call: TRBJ2-2; d_call: -; cdr3_nt: TGTGCCAGCAGTGCCTTGCGGACCGGGGAGCTGTTTTTT; cdr3_aa: CASSALRTGELFF
clone_size: -; v_call: TRBV4-1; cdr3_length: 14; j_call: TRBJ1-3; d_call: -; cdr3_nt: TGCGCCAGCAGCCAGCAGGACTCTGGAAACACCATATATTTT; cdr3_aa: CASSQQDSGNTIYF
clone_size: -; v_call: TRBV10-3; cdr3_length: 14; j_call: TRBJ1-1; d_call: TRBD1; cdr3_nt: TGTGCCATCAGGGGGGGACAGGGCGGCGCTGAAGCTTTCTTT; cdr3_aa: CAIRGGQGGAEAFF
clone_size: few; v_call: TRBV28; cdr3_length: 15; j_call: TRBJ1-5; d_call: -; cdr3_nt: TGTGCCAGCAGGGAAGGGGGGGGCGACAATCAGCCCCAGCATTTT; cdr3_aa: CASREGGGDNQPQHF